This TCR beta chain was sequenced for a study of HIV-infected patients and healthy controls. All unsorted peripheral T cells were captured because whole blood was used without fractionation. Ten or more counts support this clonotype. Reverse transcription used 450 to 500 ng RNA and constant-region primers for alpha and beta. Using multiplexing indices, alpha and beta chain libraries were generated apart by chain-specific third strand synthesis. Via MiXCR, TCRdb re-called the 5' RACE reads, giving one row per CDR3 protein. The repertoire has roughly 10,000 distinct CDR3 sequences, roughly 5% of them found once; the top ten carry roughly 15%. Germline CDR1 is SGHTA and CDR2 is FQGNSA. The CDR3 sequence is 14 residues long. Losses at the gene ends were 4 bases for V and 3 bases for J; bases not matched to a gene: 4.

The source material was blood, sampled before antiretroviral therapy. The J gene is TRBJ2-7, the V gene TRBV7-2; 9 positions agree with TRBD2. This clonotype originated in an adult with HIV infection. The CDR3 nucleotides are TGTGCCAGCAGCTCTAGCGGGGTTTACTACGAGCAGTACTTC. This translates into CASSSSGVYYEQYF.